The 26 T cell receptor beta chains presented below share a single source sample, sequenced in a study of T cells in Graves' hyperthyroidism and ophthalmopathy. Authors of the study amplified TCR beta CDR3 regions from RNA transcripts. When the TCR CDR3 underwent first-round RT-PCR, the HTBI primer set was used. TCRdb independently ran MiXCR on the multiplex PCR reads; one entry per CDR3 protein. The table includes about 500,000 distinct CDR3 sequences, about 16% detected once. The sample taken for sequencing was blood. These receptors were obtained from a woman in her 30s with Graves' ophthalmopathy.

This clonotype was seen a handful of times. This sequence joins TRBV5-1 and TRBJ2-3; TRBD1 might be the D (5 bases). Germline loops: CDR1 SGHRS, CDR2 YFSETQ. The germline V and J ends were trimmed by 2 bases and 3 bases, with 16 bases remaining between them. The CDR3 has 16 residues. The CDR3 DNA follows: TGCGCCAGCAGCTTCCCGGACAAAAAAGCTACAGATACGCAGTATTTT. This encodes CASSFPDKKATDTQYF. Full variable domain (outside the CDR3, taken from reference TRBV5-1 and TRBJ2-3): KAGVTQTPRYLIKTRGQQVTLSCSPISGHRSVSWYQQTPGQGLQFLFEYFSETQRNKGNFPGRFSGRQFSNSRSEMNVSTLELGDSALYLCASSFPDKKATDTQYFGPGTRLTVL.

This clonotype occurred a few times. The chain is built from TRBV5-1 and TRBJ2-1, with TRBD2 matching 9 bases. CDR3 length: 14 residues. V trimming: 4 bases; J trimming: 7 bases; junction bases outside the gene matches: 6. Germline V CDR1 and CDR2: SGHRS, YFSETQ. CDR3 loop: CASSRAGGRNEQFF. The CDR3 coding sequence is TGCGCCAGCAGCCGCGCGGGAGGGCGGAATGAGCAGTTCTTC.

The V call is TRBV7-2, the J call TRBJ1-1; no definite D call. Trimming pared 4 bases from V and 4 bases from J, leaving 19 bases between. Germline V gene lookup returns CDR1 SGHTA and CDR2 FQGNSA. The CDR3 runs to 16 residues. The CDR3 sequence: CASSSTRTTWGTEAFF. The CDR3 nucleotides are TGTGCCAGCAGCTCCACCCGGACTACATGGGGCACTGAAGCTTTCTTT.

This clonotype showed up many times. The V gene is TRBV7-2, the J gene TRBJ2-3, with D possibly matching TRBD2 (5 bases). Germline CDR1 SGHTA, CDR2 FQGNSA. The CDR3 spans 16 residues. Trimming stripped 2 bases from V and 2 bases from J, with 14 bases between. The CDR3: CASSLIVREATDTQYF. The CDR3 region has the DNA TGTGCCAGCAGCTTAATCGTCCGGGAAGCCACAGATACGCAGTATTTT.

This clonotype was counted at least ten times. The chain joins TRBV28 to TRBJ1-3; D gene unclear. The CDR3 loop spans 13 amino acids. V was cut by 3 bases and J by 9 bases, with 12 bases left in between. Germline assignment: CDR1 MDHEN and CDR2 SYDVKM. The CDR3 DNA reads TGTGCCAGCAGTTTGGTAGGACGCGGCACCATATATTTT. Its protein is CASSLVGRGTIYF.

CDR3 amino acids: CAWARGSRKETQYF. CDR3 nucleotides: TGTGCCTGGGCCCGGGGGAGTCGGAAAGAGACCCAGTACTTC. This chain joins TRBV30 and TRBJ2-5; maybe TRBD2 (6 bases). The germline V and J ends were trimmed by 5 bases and 3 bases, with 16 bases remaining between them. The CDR3 covers 14 residues. Germline V lookup: CDR1 GTSNPN, CDR2 SVGIG (reference sequence).

The table lists this clonotype with many counts. The chain links TRBV30 to TRBJ2-7; 8 nucleotides align to TRBD2. The V gene end was trimmed by 3 bases and the J gene end by 3 bases; junction bases not matched to a gene: 13. Germline CDR1 reads GTSNPN; CDR2 reads SVGIG (reference sequence). The CDR3 contains 16 residues. The CDR3 sequence is CAWSSKFSGTLYEQYF. As DNA, the CDR3 is TGTGCCTGGAGCTCTAAATTTAGCGGGACCCTCTACGAGCAGTACTTC.

Turning to this clonotype: A much larger clone differs by one base, so this may be a read error. The V and J genes are TRBV20-1 and TRBJ2-2; a possible D gene is TRBD2 (5 bases). CDR1 is DFQATT and CDR2 is SNEGSKA in the germline V gene (reference sequence). This CDR3 has 13 amino acids. CDR3 nucleotides: TGCAGTGCCATACCACCGAACACCGGGGAGCTGTCTTTT. It translates to CSAIPPNTGELSF.

In its sample, this clonotype was seen many times. The chain uses TRBV30 and TRBJ1-4; 12 positions agree with TRBD1. CDR3 size: 16 residues. Germline V gives CDR1 GTSNPN, CDR2 SVGIG (reference sequence). Trimming at V came to 2 bases and at J to 8 bases, leaving 9 bases not matched to a gene. CDR3 residues: CAWSSGTGGGGEKLFF. The CDR3 DNA reads as TGTGCCTGGAGTTCCGGGACAGGGGGCGGCGGCGAAAAACTGTTTTTT. The full variable domain, in which reference TRBV30 and TRBJ1-4 provide the parts outside the CDR3, is SQTIHQWPATLVQPVGSPLSLECTVEGTSNPNLYWYRQAAGRGLQLLFYSVGIGQISSEVPQNLSASRPQDRQFILSSKKLLLSDSGFYLCAWSSGTGGGGEKLFFGSGTQLSVL.

This clonotype was seen many times. The CDR3 loop reads CSGTSDHNEQFF. In DNA, the CDR3 is TGCAGCGGGACTAGCGACCACAATGAGCAGTTCTTC. The chain links TRBV29-1 to TRBJ2-1; 9 bases align to TRBD2. With V trimmed by 7 bases and J by 5 bases, 3 bases remained unmatched. The germline V gene encodes CDR1 SQVTM and CDR2 ANQGSEA. The CDR3 contains 12 residues.

The chain combines TRBV7-7 with TRBJ2-1; D remains unclear. CDR3 size: 15 residues. CDR1 SSHAT and CDR2 FNYEAQ come from the germline V gene (reference sequence). Trimming stripped 2 bases from V and 4 bases from J, with 12 bases between. Here the CDR3 reads CASSLRPNLYNEQFF. For the CDR3, the DNA is TGTGCCAGCAGCTTAAGGCCTAACCTTTACAATGAGCAGTTCTTC.

This clonotype appeared many times. CDR3 DNA sequence: TGTGCCAGCAGTGTAAGGGACCGCGACCCTCTGAACACTGAAGCTTTCTTT. It encodes CASSVRDRDPLNTEAFF. The chain is built from TRBV6-1 and TRBJ1-1, with D possibly matching TRBD1 (5 bases). Per germline, CDR1 MNHNS and CDR2 SASEGT. Trimming shortened V by 4 bases and J by 0 bases, and 18 bases separated the two germline ends. There are 17 residues in the CDR3.

This clonotype was recorded many times. This chain connects TRBV18 to TRBJ2-1; TRBD2 might be the D (6 bases). Germline CDR1 reads KGHSH; CDR2 reads LQKENI. The CDR3 totals 14 residues. Trimming took off 6 bases at V and 4 bases at J, with 13 bases between the two ends. This chain's CDR3 is CASSVGTSYNEQFF. The CDR3 DNA sequence: TGTGCCAGCTCCGTCGGGACTTCTTACAATGAGCAGTTCTTC.

This clonotype occurred a few times. The chain recombines TRBV20-1 with TRBJ2-1; TRBD2 aligns across 8 bases. Germline V gives CDR1 DFQATT, CDR2 SNEGSKA (reference sequence). Trimming cost V 1 base and J 12 bases; bases outside gene matches: 14. The CDR3 is made up of 15 amino acids. This CDR3 reads CSARGSPPGRDGQFF. Here the CDR3 DNA reads TGCAGTGCTAGAGGATCCCCCCCCGGGAGGGATGGGCAGTTCTTC.

The chain recombines TRBV27 with TRBJ2-7; possibly TRBD1 for D (5 bases). The germline V gene has CDR1 MNHEY and CDR2 SMNVEV (reference sequence). V was pared by 4 bases and J by 4 bases, with 14 bases between. The CDR3 has 14 residues. For the CDR3, the DNA is TGTGCCAGCAGTTCCGTAAGCAGGGTATACGAGCAGTACTTC. It is translated as CASSSVSRVYEQYF.

This clonotype was detected many times. The chain uses TRBV6-1 and TRBJ2-1, with D possibly being TRBD1 (6 bases). Per the germline V gene, CDR1 is MNHNS and CDR2 is SASEGT. The CDR3 extends over 16 amino acids. Trimming took off 3 bases at V and 0 bases at J, with 12 bases between the two ends. The CDR3 here is CASSDEAGDSYNEQFF. The CDR3 coding sequence is TGTGCCAGCAGTGACGAGGCAGGGGACTCCTACAATGAGCAGTTCTTC.

The sample holds a few counts of this clonotype. Just one base apart from a much larger clone, this may be a read error. The V gene is TRBV18, the J gene TRBJ2-1, with 12 bases that match TRBD2. This CDR3 has 15 amino acids. Germline lookup yields CDR1 KGHSH and CDR2 LQKENI. The CDR3 nucleotides read TGTGCCAGCTCACCTTGGACTAGCGGGGCAAATGAGCAGTCCTTC. This translates into CASSPWTSGANEQSF.

The sample holds many counts of this clonotype. The chain carries TRBV18 and TRBJ2-5; 11 bases map to TRBD1. In germline, CDR1 is KGHSH, CDR2 LQKENI. The CDR3 is 14 amino acids. The ends lost 5 bases at V and 10 bases at J; junction bases unmatched: 9. CDR3 loop: CASSSQDRGRVQYF. CDR3 coding DNA: TGTGCCAGCTCATCTCAGGACAGGGGGCGCGTCCAGTACTTC.

This clonotype has a count of ten or more. J is TRBJ2-3 and V is TRBV30; D uncertain. V was cut by 1 base and J by 2 bases, with 10 bases left in between. This CDR3 spans 14 amino acids. CDR1 GTSNPN and CDR2 SVGIG come from the germline V gene (reference sequence). For the CDR3, the DNA is TGTGCCTGGAGTGGACGAGACAACACAGATACGCAGTATTTT. Translating gives CAWSGRDNTDTQYF.

The chain has TRBV19 and TRBJ2-7; D is tentatively TRBD1 or TRBD2 (5 bases each). The germline CDR1 and CDR2 sequences are LNHDA and SQIVND (reference sequence). The CDR3 contains 14 residues. Trimming removed 3 bases from V and 0 bases from J, with 9 bases in between. In DNA, the CDR3 is TGTGCCAGTAGTATCGGGACGGACTCCTACGAGCAGTACTTC. Translation gives CASSIGTDSYEQYF. The full variable domain, rest sourced from reference TRBV19 and TRBJ2-7, is DGGITQSPKYLFRKEGQNVTLSCEQNLNHDAMYWYRQDPGQGLRLIYYSQIVNDFQKGDIAEGYSVSREKKESFPLTVTSAQKNPTAFYLCASSIGTDSYEQYFGPGTRLTVT.

Ten or more counts support this clonotype. J is TRBJ1-2 and V is TRBV6-1, with unresolved D. Looked up from germline, CDR1 is MNHNS and CDR2 is SASEGT. The ends were cut back, 7 bases at V and 8 bases at J, with 14 bases in the middle. This CDR3 spans 12 amino acids. DNA for the CDR3: TGTGCCAGCAAGTCCACCTTGGAAGGCTACACCTTC. Its protein is CASKSTLEGYTF.

This clonotype was counted a few times. This chain links TRBV7-8 with TRBJ2-2, with unresolved D. This CDR3 contains 12 residues. Germline CDR1 and CDR2: SGHVS and FQNEAQ. Trimming took 4 bases from V and 9 from J, leaving 9 bases between them. CDR3 loop: CASSSPPRELFF. In DNA form, the CDR3 reads TGTGCCAGCAGCTCACCCCCCAGGGAGCTGTTTTTT.

There are a few counts of this clonotype. The gene calls are TRBV4-3 and TRBJ2-7; 8 nucleotides agree with TRBD2. V lost 0 bases and J lost 4; bases outside the gene matches: 14. The CDR3 consists of 18 residues. Per germline, CDR1 LGHNA and CDR2 YSLEER. The chain's CDR3 is CASSQDRGFAGGLYEQYF. The CDR3 DNA reads as TGCGCCAGCAGCCAAGATAGGGGTTTCGCGGGAGGCCTTTACGAGCAGTACTTC.

The V gene is TRBV4-1, the J gene TRBJ2-7, with 7 bases lining up with TRBD1. This CDR3 contains 18 residues. Germline CDR1 is MGHRA and CDR2 is YSYEKL. The ends lost 0 bases at V and 4 bases at J; junction bases unmatched: 15. CDR3 region: CASSQETRFGQATYEQYF. The CDR3 nucleotides read TGCGCCAGCAGCCAAGAAACCCGATTCGGACAGGCCACGTACGAGCAGTACTTC.

This clonotype was seen ten or more times. This chain joins TRBV10-3 and TRBJ2-3, with D unclear. Germline CDR1 reads ENHRY; CDR2 reads SYGVKD. CDR3 length: 14 residues. Trimming removed 0 bases at V and 0 bases at J, with 4 bases between. This CDR3 reads CAISESASTDTQYF. The DNA for the CDR3 is TGTGCCATCAGTGAGTCGGCTAGCACAGATACGCAGTATTTT.

This clonotype was seen a few times. The chain carries TRBV6-1 and TRBJ2-5; 10 bases line up with TRBD2. The ends lost 4 bases at V and 5 bases at J; junction bases unmatched: 7. The CDR3 loop spans 15 amino acids. Germline values: CDR1 MNHNS, CDR2 SASEGT. The CDR3 region has the DNA TGTGCCAGCAGTGGGTCTAGCGGGAGTGCGGAGACCCAGTACTTC. Translated: CASSGSSGSAETQYF.